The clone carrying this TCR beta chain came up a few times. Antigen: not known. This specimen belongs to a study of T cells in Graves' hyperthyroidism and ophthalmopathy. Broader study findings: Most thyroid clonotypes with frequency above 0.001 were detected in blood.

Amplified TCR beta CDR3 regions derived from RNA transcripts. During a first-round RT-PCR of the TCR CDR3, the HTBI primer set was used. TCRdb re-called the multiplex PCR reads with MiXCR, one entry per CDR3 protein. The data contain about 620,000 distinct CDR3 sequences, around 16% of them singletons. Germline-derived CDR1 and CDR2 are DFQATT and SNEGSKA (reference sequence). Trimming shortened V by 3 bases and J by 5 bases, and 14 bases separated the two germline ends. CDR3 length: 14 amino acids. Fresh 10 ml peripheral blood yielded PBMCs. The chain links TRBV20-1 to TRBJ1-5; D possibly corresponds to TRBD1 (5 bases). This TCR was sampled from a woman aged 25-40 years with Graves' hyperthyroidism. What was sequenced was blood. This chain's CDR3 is CSASPGPGDQPQHF. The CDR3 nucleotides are TGCAGTGCTAGCCCGGGACCTGGGGATCAGCCCCAGCATTTT.